The present T cell receptor (beta chain) was sequenced within a study of patients and donors after allogeneic stem cell transplantation. From the RT-PCR reads, TCRdb called clonotypes with MiXCR, one entry per CDR3 protein. Seen here are about 200,000 distinct CDR3 sequences, approximately 41% observed once, and the top ten hold around 35%. The V segment lost 6 bases and the J segment 3 bases; nucleotides outside the gene matches: 8. The germline CDR1 and CDR2 sequences are SNHLY and FYNNEI. CDR3 length: 15 amino acids. V is TRBV2 and J is TRBJ2-3; TRBD2 matches at 8 bases. Sequencing was performed on blood, either unsorted or a sorted T cell fraction (not recorded which). This clonotype was sampled from a human donor who was either an allogeneic HSCT recipient or a stem cell or donor lymphocyte infusion donor (not recorded which). It is not recorded whose cells these are; they may come from a transplant donor. DNA for the CDR3: TGTGCCAGCAGGGTTCGGGAGGGAACTACAGATACGCAGTATTTT. Protein sequence: CASRVREGTTDTQYF.